This TCR beta chain is drawn from a study of CD8 T cells in ankylosing spondylitis. The study's findings and limits: Researchers reportedly found disease-linked clones significantly enriched in matched ankylosing spondylitis synovial fluid. Disease-linked clones were CD8+ and relatively rare in peripheral blood. About 8 highly homologous variants made up a TCR beta motif that seemed to typify ankylosing spondylitis blood.

As the method for making TCR beta libraries, quantitative 5'-RACE with molecular barcodes was used. TCRdb reprocessed the 5' RACE reads with MiXCR, giving one entry per CDR3 protein. Altogether around 120,000 distinct CDR3 sequences are present, roughly 15% being singletons, with the ten largest covering 2.5% to 3.5%. This clonotype was counted between two and nine times. What it recognizes is unknown. The sequenced sample consisted of blood, either unsorted or a sorted T cell fraction (not recorded which). This TCR came from a female donor with ankylosing spondylitis or in good health (not recorded which).

Here the CDR3 reads CASSSLGWPADTQYF. The CDR3 DNA reads as TGTGCCAGCAGCTCCCTAGGCTGGCCCGCAGATACGCAGTATTTT. The genes are TRBV7-9 and TRBJ2-3; D is undetermined. The CDR3 has 15 amino acids. Between the trimmed V and J ends, which lost 4 bases and 4 bases, there was a span of 15 bases. Germline CDR1 and CDR2: SEHNR and FQNEAQ (reference sequence).